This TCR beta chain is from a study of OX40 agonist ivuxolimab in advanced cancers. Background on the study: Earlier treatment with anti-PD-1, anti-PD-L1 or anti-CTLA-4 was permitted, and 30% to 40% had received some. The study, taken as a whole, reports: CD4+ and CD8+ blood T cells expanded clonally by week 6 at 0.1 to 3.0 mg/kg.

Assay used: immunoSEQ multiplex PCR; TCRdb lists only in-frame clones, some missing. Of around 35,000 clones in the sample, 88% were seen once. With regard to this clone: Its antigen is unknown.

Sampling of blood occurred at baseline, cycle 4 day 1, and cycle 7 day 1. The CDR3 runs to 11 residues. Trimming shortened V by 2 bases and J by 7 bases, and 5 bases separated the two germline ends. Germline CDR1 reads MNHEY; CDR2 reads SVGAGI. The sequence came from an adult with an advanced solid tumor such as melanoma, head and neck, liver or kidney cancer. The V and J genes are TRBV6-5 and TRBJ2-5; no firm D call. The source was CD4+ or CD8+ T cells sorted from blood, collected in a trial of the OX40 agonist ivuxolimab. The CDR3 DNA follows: TGTGCCAGCAGTTACAAGGGGACCCAGTACTTC. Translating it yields CASSYKGTQYF.